These 30 T cell receptor beta chains came from one sample sequenced in a study of vaccination and CD4 T cells after COVID-19. For these receptors, no antigen is known. Sample treatment: roughly 10-day PBMC culture with coronavirus spike peptide pools or control peptides (ViraFEST assay). With the Oncomine TCR Beta short-read assay, DNA from cultured CD4+ T cells was sequenced. TCRdb processed the PCR reads anew with MiXCR; each CDR3 protein has one entry. The sample shows 20,000 to 25,000 distinct CDR3 sequences, 35% to 55% of them seen only once. Source material: CD4+ T cells from blood, cultured in vitro. These receptors were collected from a human donor who had recovered from COVID-19.

J is TRBJ2-2 and V is TRBV19, with 9 nucleotides matching TRBD1. The germline V gene has CDR1 LNHDA and CDR2 SQIVND (reference sequence). The CDR3 extends over 16 amino acids. Trimming at V came to 3 bases and at J to 8 bases, leaving 10 bases not matched to a gene. The CDR3: CASSISSGQGRGELFF. CDR3 coding DNA: TGTGCCAGTAGTATTTCCTCGGGACAGGGCCGAGGGGAGCTGTTTTTT.

This clonotype was counted a few times. The CDR3 DNA reads as TGTGCCAGCAGTTTATCGGTTTCAAGCGTGGGCGGCTATGGCTACACCTTC. It translates to CASSLSVSSVGGYGYTF. The J gene is TRBJ1-2, the V gene TRBV27; D unclear. With 0 bases removed from V and 4 bases from J, the gap between germline ends came to 18 bases. This CDR3 is built from 17 residues. Germline V gives CDR1 MNHEY, CDR2 SMNVEV (reference sequence).

The chain couples TRBV11-2 to TRBJ1-5, with D perhaps TRBD1 (6 bases). The V end lost 1 base, the J end lost 2 bases, and 12 bases lay between the germline ends. Per germline, CDR1 SGHAT and CDR2 FQNNGV. The CDR3 runs to 16 residues. The CDR3 coding sequence is TGTGCCAGCAGCTTAGTCACAGGGCGTCGCAATCAGCCCCAGCATTTT. Translated: CASSLVTGRRNQPQHF.

The chain employs TRBV28 and TRBJ1-1; D may be TRBD1 (6 bases). V was shortened by 3 bases and J by 0 bases, with 11 bases between the two germline ends. This CDR3 contains 15 residues. Looked up from germline, CDR1 is MDHEN and CDR2 is SYDVKM. The CDR3 coding sequence is TGTGCCAGCAGTTTGCCTGGACAGCTGAACACTGAAGCTTTCTTT. Translating gives CASSLPGQLNTEAFF.

V usage is TRBV28 and J usage is TRBJ1-5; D might be TRBD1 (6 bases). V was pared by 2 bases and J by 9 bases, with 17 bases between. Germline CDR1 is MDHEN and CDR2 is SYDVKM. The CDR3 loop spans 15 amino acids. CDR3 loop: CASSLPGTLAWPQHF. The CDR3 DNA reads as TGTGCCAGCAGTTTACCTGGGACACTAGCTTGGCCCCAGCATTTT.

The chain uses TRBV25-1 and TRBJ1-6; D gene ambiguous. This CDR3 contains 14 residues. Germline lookup yields CDR1 MGHDK and CDR2 SYGVNS. V gave up 6 bases and J gave up 5 bases, with 11 bases separating them. This CDR3 reads CASSRVGDNSPLHF. DNA for the CDR3: TGTGCCAGCAGCCGGGTGGGTGATAATTCACCCCTCCACTTT.

The gene calls are TRBV6-4 and TRBJ2-1, with 9 nucleotides matching TRBD2. The CDR3 spans 12 residues. Losses at the gene ends were 11 bases for V and 4 bases for J; bases not matched to a gene: 3. Germline V gene sequence: CDR1 MRHNA, CDR2 SNTAGT. The CDR3 nucleotides read TGTGCCGGGGGACTAGCTTACAATGAGCAGTTCTTC. Translation gives CAGGLAYNEQFF.

A few counts support this clonotype. This chain uses TRBV27 with TRBJ1-1, with D perhaps matching TRBD1 (6 bases). This CDR3 has 16 residues. The V gene's germline CDR1 is MNHEY and CDR2 SMNVEV (reference sequence). V shed 0 bases and J shed 1 base, with 12 bases lying between them. The CDR3 is CASSLSWGARNTEAFF. The CDR3 DNA is TGTGCCAGCAGTTTATCGTGGGGGGCTCGGAACACTGAAGCTTTCTTT.

The chain couples TRBV28 to TRBJ1-2, with D hard to call. The germline CDR1 and CDR2 sequences are MDHEN and SYDVKM. With 3 bases removed from V and 7 bases from J, the gap between germline ends came to 12 bases. This CDR3 comprises 13 residues. As DNA, the CDR3 is TGTGCCAGCAGTTTCCCGGGTCGGGGTGGCTACACCTTC. Translation: CASSFPGRGGYTF.

The chain carries TRBV19 and TRBJ2-5; D assignment may be TRBD1 or TRBD2 (5 bases each). Germline V CDR1 and CDR2: LNHDA, SQIVND (reference sequence). The CDR3 consists of 16 residues. The ends were cut back, 3 bases at V and 5 bases at J, with 19 bases in the middle. Written as DNA, the CDR3 is TGTGCCAGTAGTATTTCGGGTCGGACTTGGGGGGAGACCCAGTACTTC. Translating gives CASSISGRTWGETQYF.

V usage is TRBV27 and J usage is TRBJ2-7; a possible D gene is TRBD1 (6 bases). Germline V gene sequence: CDR1 MNHEY, CDR2 SMNVEV (reference sequence). The CDR3 covers 13 residues. V shed 5 bases and J shed 5 bases, with 13 bases lying between them. The CDR3 here is CASSVAGANEQYF. The DNA of the CDR3 is TGTGCCAGCAGTGTGGCAGGGGCCAACGAGCAGTACTTC.

This clonotype was seen just once. V and J are TRBV9 and TRBJ1-1; D ambiguous. This CDR3 spans 15 amino acids. The germline CDR1 and CDR2 sequences are SGDLS and YYNGEE. V lost 0 bases and J 4 bases, leaving 13 bases between the germline ends. The CDR3 coding sequence is TGTGCCAGCAGCGTAGAACCGGGGAGTGTCACTGAAGCTTTCTTT. Translation: CASSVEPGSVTEAFF.

CDR3 in DNA: TGTGCCTGGAGTGTATTTGGGGACAGGGGATCCTATGGCTACACCTTC. Its translation is CAWSVFGDRGSYGYTF. J is TRBJ1-2 and V is TRBV30; 10 bases align to TRBD1. Germline CDR1 is GTSNPN and CDR2 is SVGIG (reference sequence). CDR3 length: 16 amino acids. The trim removed 0 bases at V and 4 bases at J, leaving 8 bases unmatched.

This clonotype came up once. DNA for the CDR3: TGTGCCAGCAGCTTAGTTGGAACGGTACAAGAGACCCAGTACTTC. Protein: CASSLVGTVQETQYF. This chain uses TRBV7-8 with TRBJ2-5; no firm D call. The V and J ends lost 1 base and 2 bases respectively, with 11 bases between them. Germline V CDR1 and CDR2: SGHVS, FQNEAQ. The CDR3 is 15 amino acids.

This chain uses TRBV5-1 with TRBJ1-1; TRBD1 is a possible D gene (6 bases). The CDR3 contains 15 residues. Germline values: CDR1 SGHRS, CDR2 YFSETQ. The V gene lost 2 bases and the J gene lost 1 base, with 12 bases spanning the gap. The CDR3 protein is CASSLSGAWNTEAFF. Here the CDR3 DNA reads TGCGCCAGCAGCTTATCAGGGGCTTGGAACACTGAAGCTTTCTTT.

V usage is TRBV6-1 and J usage is TRBJ2-2; 9 nucleotides match TRBD1. Germline CDR1 MNHNS, CDR2 SASEGT. The CDR3 is made up of 14 amino acids. After removal of 6 bases from V and 2 bases from J, the junction contained 1 base not matched to a gene. This CDR3 is CASRQGANTGELFF. CDR3 nucleotide sequence: TGTGCCAGCAGACAGGGGGCCAACACCGGGGAGCTGTTTTTT.

The rearrangement joins TRBV10-3 to TRBJ1-4, with 9 bases identical to TRBD1. The V segment lost 2 bases and the J segment 10 bases; nucleotides outside the gene matches: 5. The CDR3 is 14 amino acids. Germline V gene data show CDR1 as ENHRY and CDR2 as SYGVKD. The CDR3 protein is CAISENTDRGKLFF. The CDR3 coding sequence is TGTGCCATCAGTGAGAATACGGACAGGGGAAAACTGTTTTTT.

This clonotype turned up a few times. V gene TRBV7-9 combines with J gene TRBJ1-2, with 10 bases aligning to TRBD1. CDR1 SEHNR and CDR2 FQNEAQ come from the germline V gene (reference sequence). The CDR3 spans 15 residues. The trim removed 3 bases at V and 4 bases at J, leaving 5 bases unmatched. CDR3 residues: CASSFGTGVGYGYTF. Here the CDR3 DNA reads TGTGCCAGCAGCTTCGGGACAGGGGTCGGCTATGGCTACACCTTC.

This chain joins TRBV5-1 and TRBJ2-5; D is undetermined. The CDR3 is made up of 12 amino acids. V lost 3 bases and J 2 bases, leaving 5 bases between the germline ends. Germline loops: CDR1 SGHRS, CDR2 YFSETQ. CDR3 nucleotides: TGCGCCAGCAGCTCGGAACAAGAGACCCAGTACTTC. Translation gives CASSSEQETQYF.

The rearrangement links TRBV6-2 or TRBV6-3 to TRBJ2-7, with D possibly TRBD2 on 6 matching bases. The V gene lost 7 bases and the J gene lost 3 bases, with 13 bases spanning the gap. Looked up from germline, CDR1 is MNHEY and CDR2 is SVGEGT. This CDR3 is built from 13 residues. The CDR3 protein is CASNTAGGYEQYF. Written as DNA, the CDR3 is TGTGCCAGCAACACCGCCGGGGGCTACGAGCAGTACTTC.

The V gene is TRBV2, the J gene TRBJ2-7; D ambiguous. Germline lookup yields CDR1 SNHLY and CDR2 FYNNEI. V was cut by 2 bases and J by 5 bases, with 7 bases left in between. This CDR3 is built from 12 residues. CDR3 in DNA: TGTGCCAGCAGTGAATCCCGCGACGAGCAGTACTTC. Its translation is CASSESRDEQYF.

The chain links TRBV20-1 to TRBJ1-3; D possibly corresponds to TRBD1 (5 bases). The germline V and J ends were trimmed by 6 bases and 0 bases, with 12 bases remaining between them. This CDR3 is built from 14 residues. The germline CDR1 and CDR2 sequences are DFQATT and SNEGSKA (reference sequence). CDR3 nucleotides: TGCAGTGCCGACAGCAGAAGCTCTGGAAACACCATATATTTT. This sequence encodes CSADSRSSGNTIYF.

The V gene is TRBV6-5, the J gene TRBJ2-5; D unclear. This CDR3 is 17 amino acids long. Germline CDR1 MNHEY, CDR2 SVGAGI. Trimming took off 0 bases at V and 0 bases at J, with 14 bases between the two ends. The CDR3 DNA is TGTGCCAGCAGTTACTCTGCCGTCGCCCGATACCAAGAGACCCAGTACTTC. This encodes CASSYSAVARYQETQYF.

This clonotype was recorded once. The chain recombines TRBV10-1 with TRBJ1-3, with D possibly matching TRBD1 (5 bases). The CDR3 runs 14 residues. Germline assignment: CDR1 WNHNN and CDR2 SYGVQD (reference sequence). Trimming cost V 2 bases and J 1 base, with 6 bases left between them. The CDR3 DNA sequence: TGCGCCAGCAGTGAGGGGACTTCTGGAAACACCATATATTTT. Its protein is CASSEGTSGNTIYF.

The sample holds a few counts of this clonotype. The genes are TRBV6-2 or TRBV6-3 and TRBJ2-7, with 8 bases matching TRBD2. CDR3 length: 14 residues. V was pared by 7 bases and J by 2 bases, with 7 bases of the junction left unmatched. Germline assignment: CDR1 MNHEY and CDR2 SVGEGT. CDR3 residues: CASTTSGRAYEQYF. Written as DNA, the CDR3 is TGTGCCAGCACCACTAGCGGAAGGGCCTACGAGCAGTACTTC.

This chain connects TRBV5-6 to TRBJ1-1; D remains unclear. Germline CDR1 SGHDT, CDR2 YYEEEE. The CDR3 extends over 14 amino acids. V shed 1 base and J shed 5 bases, with 12 bases lying between them. As DNA, the CDR3 is TGTGCCAGCAGCTTGTTCTGGCTTGGTACTGAAGCTTTCTTT. This sequence encodes CASSLFWLGTEAFF. The variable domain in full, completed from reference TRBV5-6 and TRBJ1-1, reads DAGVTQSPTHLIKTRGQQVTLRCSPKSGHDTVSWYQQALGQGPQFIFQYYEEEERQRGNFPDRFSGHQFPNYSSELNVNALLLGDSALYLCASSLFWLGTEAFFGQGTRLTVV.

The V call is TRBV28, the J call TRBJ2-4, with 10 bases aligning to TRBD2. J gave up 8 bases and V 5 bases, and 12 bases lay outside the gene matches. CDR1 is MDHEN, CDR2 SYDVKM, per germline. The CDR3 totals 16 residues. The CDR3 is CASSTSGAGGPYIQYF. The CDR3 DNA follows: TGTGCCAGCAGTACGTCCGGAGCGGGGGGGCCCTACATTCAGTACTTC.

The V call is TRBV2, the J call TRBJ2-3, with 7 bases matching TRBD1. CDR1 SNHLY and CDR2 FYNNEI come from the germline V gene. J lost 2 bases, V lost 7 bases, and 9 bases had no gene match. The CDR3 extends over 15 amino acids. CDR3: CASTYLGTDTDTQYF. The DNA for the CDR3 is TGTGCCAGCACTTACCTGGGGACAGACACAGATACGCAGTATTTT.

The CDR3 protein is CASSGTAQVQPQHF. CDR3 DNA: TGTGCCAGCAGTGGGACGGCTCAAGTTCAGCCCCAGCATTTT. This chain links TRBV12-3 or TRBV12-4 with TRBJ1-5; tentative D call: TRBD1 (5 bases). The CDR3 spans 14 residues. V was shortened by 5 bases and J by 6 bases, with 14 bases between the two germline ends.

The chain is built from TRBV7-2 and TRBJ2-3, with TRBD1 identical over 8 bases. This CDR3 has 16 residues. CDR1 SGHTA and CDR2 FQGNSA come from the germline V gene. With 4 bases clipped from V and 1 base from J, the junction kept 7 bases outside the gene matches. The CDR3 coding sequence is TGTGCCAGCAGCTGGGGACAGGCTGGAGGCACAGATACGCAGTATTTT. This codes for CASSWGQAGGTDTQYF. Variable domain in full (rest from reference TRBV7-2 and TRBJ2-3): GAGVSQSPSNKVTEKGKDVELRCDPISGHTALYWYRQSLGQGLEFLIYFQGNSAPDKSGLPSDRFSAERTGGSVSTLTIQRTQQEDSAVYLCASSWGQAGGTDTQYFGPGTRLTVL.